Listed below are T cell receptor beta chains from one sample, sequenced in a study of blood T cell repertoires in COVID-19. Assay: immunoSEQ multiplex PCR; the TCRdb copy retains only in-frame clones and omits some. The sample consists of 150,000 or so clones, approximately 84% of them appearing once. Sequencing was done on a sample of peripheral blood. These receptors were taken from a woman in her fifties or sixties with acute or convalescent COVID-19. CDR3s include the opening cysteine and the closing phenylalanine or tryptophan. A D gene is named only where the DNA matches it firmly. Clone size is shown for a subset of rows, as once, few, many or a class of expanded clone.

v_call	d_call	j_call	clone_size	cdr3_nt	cdr3_aa
TRBV28	TRBD2	TRBJ2-3	.	TGTGCCAGCAGTTCCTCGAGCAGCGGGAGGACCACAGATACGCAGTATTTT	CASSSSSSGRTTDTQYF
TRBV27	TRBD1	TRBJ1-5	.	TGTGCCAGCAGTTCCTACAGGGGTAACAATCAGCCCCAGCATTTT	CASSSYRGNNQPQHF
TRBV9	.	TRBJ1-5	.	TGTGCCAGCAGCGTAGGTGCTCAGTCAGTCCAGCATTTT	CASSVGAQSVQHF
TRBV4-1	TRBD2	TRBJ2-1	.	TGCGCCAGCAGCCAACACCTAGCGGGAGGCAATGAGCAGTTCTTC	CASSQHLAGGNEQFF
TRBV24-1	.	TRBJ2-2	.	TGTGCCACCAGTGATTCACATCGGGAGCTGTTTTTT	CATSDSHRELFF
TRBV9	.	TRBJ2-3	.	TGTGCCAGCAGCCTGGGGGGTGGCACAGATACGCAGTATTTT	CASSLGGGTDTQYF
TRBV3-1/TRBV3-2	TRBD2	TRBJ2-7	.	TGTGCCAGCAGCCAAGTTTTGCCGACGACTAGCGGGACCTACGAGCAGTACTTC	CASSQVLPTTSGTYEQYF
TRBV28	.	TRBJ1-2	.	TGTGCCAGCAGGATTTTCACAGGAGGGGATGGCTACACCTTC	CASRIFTGGDGYTF
TRBV7-9	.	TRBJ1-2	.	TGTGCCAGCAGCCCCGGGACTTTCTATGGCTACACCTTC	CASSPGTFYGYTF
TRBV19	.	TRBJ1-5	.	TGTGCCAGTCAGGGGATTTTCAATCAGCCCCAGCATTTT	CASQGIFNQPQHF
TRBV25-1	.	TRBJ1-2	.	TGTGCCAGCAGTGACCTCTATGGCTACACCTTC	CASSDLYGYTF
TRBV2	.	TRBJ1-5	.	TGTGCCAGCAGTGGGGAGAATAGCAATCAGCCCCAGCATTTT	CASSGENSNQPQHF
TRBV6-1	.	TRBJ2-5	.	TGTGCCAGCAGTACCGGCGGCCAAGAGACCCAGTACTTC	CASSTGGQETQYF
TRBV7-8	.	TRBJ1-2	few	TGTGCCAGCAGCTTAGGAAGGGCGGGGGACTATGGCTACACCTTC	CASSLGRAGDYGYTF
TRBV21-1	.	TRBJ2-5	once	TGTGCCAGCAGAGAAATCCTTATTTCAAGCCTCCGGGGGGCCCAGTACTTC	CASREILISSLRGAQYF
TRBV14	TRBD2	TRBJ2-7	.	TGTGCCAGCAGCCAAGATACTAGCGGGTTATCCTACGAGCAGTACTTC	CASSQDTSGLSYEQYF
TRBV6-6	.	TRBJ2-1	.	TGTGCCAGCAGTTTGATCAGGGACTACAATGAGCAGTTCTTC	CASSLIRDYNEQFF
TRBV6-6	.	TRBJ1-5	.	TGTGCCAGCAGCCTCGAGAGGGGGTATCAGCCCCAGCATTTT	CASSLERGYQPQHF
TRBV12-2	.	TRBJ2-1	.	TGTGCAAGTCGCTTAGAAGGGCACGGGCTAGCGGGCTTATTGAGCTCCTACAATGAGCAGTTCTTC	CASRLEGHGLAGLLSSYNEQFF
TRBV4-3	.	TRBJ1-2	once	TGCGCCAGCAGCCAAGAGATTCGGCCGACTGGACTGCGAGGCTACACCTTC	CASSQEIRPTGLRGYTF
TRBV29-1	.	TRBJ2-3	.	TGCAGCGTTAGTCAGCCCGTAGGGACTTCTCGCACAGATACGCAGTATTTT	CSVSQPVGTSRTDTQYF
TRBV28	TRBD1	TRBJ1-2	.	TGTGCCAGCAGCCCACCTCTAGTGGGGGGACAGGGCTACACCTTC	CASSPPLVGGQGYTF
TRBV28	.	TRBJ1-2	few	TGTGCCACAAAACCCCAGGGCGGTGGCTACACCTTC	CATKPQGGGYTF
TRBV30	.	TRBJ1-2	.	TGTGCCTGGACCGGCACAAACAGGGCGAGCTACACCTTC	CAWTGTNRASYTF
TRBV3-1/TRBV3-2	TRBD1	TRBJ2-7	.	TGTGCCAGCAGCCAAGCCGGGACAGGGCCCTCCGAGCAGTACTTC	CASSQAGTGPSEQYF
TRBV27	.	TRBJ1-6	.	TGTGCCAGCAGTTTTCCAAGGGGCCCCCTCCACTTT	CASSFPRGPLHF
TRBV11-3	TRBD2	TRBJ2-1	.	TGTGCCAGCAGCCCCCGCCTCGCGGGAGGGCCCACGAACAATGAGCAGTTCTTC	CASSPRLAGGPTNNEQFF
TRBV7-8	TRBD1	TRBJ1-2	.	TGTGCCAGCAGCTTAGATCGGGTGACAGGGGGCCGTTATGGCTACACCTTC	CASSLDRVTGGRYGYTF
TRBV3-1/TRBV3-2	.	TRBJ2-4	.	TGTGCCAGCAGCCAAGACAGGAACATTCAGTACTTC	CASSQDRNIQYF
TRBV5-1	TRBD1	TRBJ2-3	.	TGCGCCAGCAGCTTGGCACAGGGGCCGGTCAGCACAGATACGCAGTATTTT	CASSLAQGPVSTDTQYF
TRBV7-2	TRBD2	TRBJ2-2	.	TGTGCCAGCAGCCGTCCACAGGGTAGCGGGGAGTTTAACACCGGGGAGCTGTTTTTT	CASSRPQGSGEFNTGELFF
TRBV7-9	.	TRBJ2-7	.	TGTGCCAGCAGCTTAGAGGCCGGACACTTTTACGAGCAGTACTTC	CASSLEAGHFYEQYF
TRBV10-3	TRBD1	TRBJ1-4	.	TGTGCCATCAGTGACACAGGGGCCACAACTAATGAAAAACTGTTTTTT	CAISDTGATTNEKLFF
TRBV29-1	.	TRBJ2-1	.	TGCAGCGTCCAAGGGGGTATACCAGGGGCCCTCAATGAGCAGTTCTTC	CSVQGGIPGALNEQFF